This entry describes one T cell receptor beta chain. Its antigen is not known. This CDR3 spans 15 amino acids. V was shortened by 0 bases and J by 6 bases, with 11 bases between the two germline ends. Germline V gene lookup returns CDR1 MGHDK and CDR2 SYGVNS. The data stem from a study of cytomegalovirus exposure and HLA in healthy donors. The study, taken as a whole, reports: Later analysis identified a missense DCLRE1C variant that was linked to TCR beta V- and J-gene trimming.

The PCR used 60 Vbeta and 13 Jbeta primers. The repertoire was sequenced with immunoSEQ multiplex PCR; TCRdb's copy has only in-frame clones and lacks some. Seen here are 110,000 or so clones, more than 60% observed once, and the top ten hold less than 3%. This TCR was sampled from a female donor in good health and CMV-seronegative. Sample: PBMCs. The rearrangement links TRBV25-1 to TRBJ2-2, with D unresolved. CDR3 sequence: CASSEYLGQAGELFF. Written as DNA, the CDR3 is TGTGCCAGCAGTGAATACCTTGGGCAGGCCGGGGAGCTGTTTTTT.